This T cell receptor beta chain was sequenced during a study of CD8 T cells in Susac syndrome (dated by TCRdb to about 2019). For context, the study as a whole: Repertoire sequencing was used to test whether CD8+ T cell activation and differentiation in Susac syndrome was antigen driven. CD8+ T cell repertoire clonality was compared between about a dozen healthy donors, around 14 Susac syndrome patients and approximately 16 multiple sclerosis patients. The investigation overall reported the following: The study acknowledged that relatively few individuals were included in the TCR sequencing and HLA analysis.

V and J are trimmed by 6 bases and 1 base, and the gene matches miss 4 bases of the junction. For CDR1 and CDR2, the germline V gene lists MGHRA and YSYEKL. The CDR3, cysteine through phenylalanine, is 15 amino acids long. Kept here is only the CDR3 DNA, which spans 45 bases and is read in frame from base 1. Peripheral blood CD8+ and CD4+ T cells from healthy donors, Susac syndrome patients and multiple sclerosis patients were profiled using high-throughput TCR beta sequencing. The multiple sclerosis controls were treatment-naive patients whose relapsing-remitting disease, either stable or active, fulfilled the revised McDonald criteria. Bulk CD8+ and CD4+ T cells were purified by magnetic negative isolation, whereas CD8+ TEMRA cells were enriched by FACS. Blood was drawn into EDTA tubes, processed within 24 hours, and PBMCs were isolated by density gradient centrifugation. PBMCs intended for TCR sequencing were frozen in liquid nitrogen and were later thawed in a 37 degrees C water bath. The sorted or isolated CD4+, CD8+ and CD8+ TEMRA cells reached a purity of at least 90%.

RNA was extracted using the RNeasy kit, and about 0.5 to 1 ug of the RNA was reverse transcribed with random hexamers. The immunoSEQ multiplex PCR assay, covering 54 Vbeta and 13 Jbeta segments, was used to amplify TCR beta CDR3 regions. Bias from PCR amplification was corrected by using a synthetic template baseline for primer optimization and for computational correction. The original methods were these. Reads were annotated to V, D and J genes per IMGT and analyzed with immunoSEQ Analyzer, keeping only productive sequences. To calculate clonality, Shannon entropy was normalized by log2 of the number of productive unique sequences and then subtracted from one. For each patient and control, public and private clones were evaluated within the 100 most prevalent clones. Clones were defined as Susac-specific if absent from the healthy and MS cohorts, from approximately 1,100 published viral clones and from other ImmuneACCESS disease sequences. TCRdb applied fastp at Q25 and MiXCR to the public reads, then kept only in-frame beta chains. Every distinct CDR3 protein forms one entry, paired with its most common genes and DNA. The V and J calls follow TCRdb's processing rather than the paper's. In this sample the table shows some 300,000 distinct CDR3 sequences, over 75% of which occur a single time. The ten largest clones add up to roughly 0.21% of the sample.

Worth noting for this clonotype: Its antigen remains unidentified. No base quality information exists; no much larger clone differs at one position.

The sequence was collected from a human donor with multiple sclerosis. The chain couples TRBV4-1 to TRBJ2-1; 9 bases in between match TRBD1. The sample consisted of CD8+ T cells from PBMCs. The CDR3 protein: CASRSGQGSYNEQFF. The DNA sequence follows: TGCGCCAGCAGATCTGGACAGGGGTCCTACAATGAGCAGTTCTTC.